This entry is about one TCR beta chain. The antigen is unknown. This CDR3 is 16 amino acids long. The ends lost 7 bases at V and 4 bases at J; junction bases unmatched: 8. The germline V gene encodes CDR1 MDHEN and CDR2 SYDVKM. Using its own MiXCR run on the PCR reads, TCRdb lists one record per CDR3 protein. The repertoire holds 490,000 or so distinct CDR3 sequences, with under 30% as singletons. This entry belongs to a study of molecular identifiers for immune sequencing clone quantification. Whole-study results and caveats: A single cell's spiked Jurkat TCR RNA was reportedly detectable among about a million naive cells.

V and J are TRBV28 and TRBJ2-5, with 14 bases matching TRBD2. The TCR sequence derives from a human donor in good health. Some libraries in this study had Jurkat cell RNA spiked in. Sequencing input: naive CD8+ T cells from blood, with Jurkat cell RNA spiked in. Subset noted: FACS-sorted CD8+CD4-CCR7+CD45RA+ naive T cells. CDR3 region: CASTSPGLAGVETQYF. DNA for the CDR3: TGTGCCAGCACCTCCCCGGGACTAGCGGGAGTAGAGACCCAGTACTTC. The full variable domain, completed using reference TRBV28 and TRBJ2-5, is DVKVTQSSRYLVKRTGEKVFLECVQDMDHENMFWYRQDPGLGLRLIYFSYDVKMKEKGDIPEGYSVSREKKERFSLILESASTNQTSMYLCASTSPGLAGVETQYFGPGTRLLVL.